This T cell receptor (beta chain) was identified in a study of PD-1 blockade in classical Hodgkin lymphoma. Described time point: cycle 4 day 1 (C4D1), after more than 5 weeks of nivolumab. Brentuximab vedotin exposure varied, and every patient relapsed after autologous stem cell transplantation. As regards this clone: The antigen is not known.

Measured with immunoSEQ multiplex PCR; TCRdb has only the in-frame clones, and not every one. The table has just under 65,000 clones, about 90% seen once; the top ten hold 10%. The study, taken as a whole, reports: Before treatment, TCR diversity in newly diagnosed patients was reportedly lower than in healthy donors.

V dropped 2 bases and J dropped 0 bases, with 2 bases sitting between them. Per the germline V gene, CDR1 is SGHDN and CDR2 is FVKESK. The CDR3 runs to 12 residues. This specimen was peripheral blood mononuclear cells (PBMCs), taken before the fourth cycle of nivolumab. The rearrangement joins TRBV14 to TRBJ2-7; D remains ambiguous. The TCR comes from a human donor with classical Hodgkin lymphoma. DNA for the CDR3: TGTGCCAGCAGCCAAATCTCCTACGAGCAGTACTTC. Translated, it gives CASSQISYEQYF.